This TCR beta chain came from a study of long-term antiretroviral therapy in people with HIV. Study-level results: There were no data on ART adherence, viral resistance or therapy changes, a gap that limits inferences about post-ART repertoire changes. HIV repertoires had narrower CDR3 length ranges than controls.

Among participants with HIV, every one received treatment in the United States. DNA was extracted from around 1-9.1 million thawed cryopreserved PBMC. This clone was picked up a small number of times. Its antigen is not identified. An immunoSEQ assay, version v3.0, was performed at survey level. Assay used: immunoSEQ multiplex PCR; TCRdb lists only in-frame clones, some missing. This sample carries 30,000 to 40,000 clones, over 75% of them seen once, and the ten largest clones take just under 4.5%. This TCR came from a man between 18 and 29 years old with HIV. Source: unsorted PBMCs, taken around 3.3 years after starting antiretroviral therapy.

The DNA for the CDR3 is TGTGCCAGCAGCCAAGATCGGGGTTCACCCCTCCACTTT. Translated, it gives CASSQDRGSPLHF. The chain is built from TRBV4-2 and TRBJ1-6; D is undetermined. CDR1 is LGHNA, CDR2 YNFKEQ, per germline. V was shortened by 0 bases and J by 9 bases, with 6 bases between the two germline ends. The CDR3 sequence is 13 residues long.